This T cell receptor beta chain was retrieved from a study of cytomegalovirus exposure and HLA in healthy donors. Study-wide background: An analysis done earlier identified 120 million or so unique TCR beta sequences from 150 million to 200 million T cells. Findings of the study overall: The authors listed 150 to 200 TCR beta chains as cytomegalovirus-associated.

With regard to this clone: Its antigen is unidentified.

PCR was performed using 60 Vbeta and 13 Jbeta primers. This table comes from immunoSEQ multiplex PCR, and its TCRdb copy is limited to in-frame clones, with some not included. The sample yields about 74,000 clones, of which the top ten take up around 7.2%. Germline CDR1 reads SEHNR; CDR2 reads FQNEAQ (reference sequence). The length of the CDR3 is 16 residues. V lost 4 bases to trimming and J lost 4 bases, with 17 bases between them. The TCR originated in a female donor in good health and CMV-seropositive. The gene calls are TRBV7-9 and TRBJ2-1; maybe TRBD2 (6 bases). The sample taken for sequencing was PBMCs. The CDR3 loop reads CASSYPFSGGYNEQFF. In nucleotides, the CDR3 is TGTGCCAGCAGCTACCCTTTTAGCGGCGGGTACAATGAGCAGTTCTTC. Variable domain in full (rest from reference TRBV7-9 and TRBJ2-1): DTGVSQNPRHKITKRGQNVTFRCDPISEHNRLYWYRQTLGQGPEFLTYFQNEAQLEKSRLLSDRFSAERPKGSFSTLEIQRTEQGDSAMYLCASSYPFSGGYNEQFFGPGTRLTVL.